Sequencing of this T cell receptor beta chain was carried out in a study of CD8 T cells in ankylosing spondylitis. V was clipped by 8 bases and J by 6 bases; unmatched bases: 8. The CDR3 spans 15 residues. The germline V gene encodes CDR1 MNHEY and CDR2 SVGEGT. TCRdb independently ran MiXCR on the 5' RACE reads; one entry per CDR3 protein. The sample yields 150,000 or so distinct CDR3 sequences, approximately 16% seen once. The chain carries TRBV6-2 or TRBV6-3 and TRBJ2-1; TRBD2 matches at 12 bases. The sequence was obtained from a male donor with ankylosing spondylitis or in good health (not recorded which). Sequencing input: blood, either unsorted or a sorted T cell fraction (not recorded which). The DNA for the CDR3 is TGTGCCAGCGCAGAATCGGGACTAGCGGGCAATGAGCAGTTCTTC. Translated: CASAESGLAGNEQFF.